The 12 T cell receptor beta chains in this list originate from one sample, sequenced in a study of regulatory T cells in long-lasting Graves disease (dated by TCRdb to about 2021). The library was generated by multiplex PCR. Sequencing was performed on an Illumina HiSeq 4000. iRepertoire HTBI primers and Arm-PCR amplification of CDR3 regions were used to construct TCR beta libraries. The public reads were reprocessed in TCRdb via fastp at Q25 and MiXCR, keeping in-frame beta chains. Identical CDR3 proteins give one entry, which carries the most common genes and DNA. The table for this sample lists about 500,000 distinct CDR3 sequences; roughly 16% of them were counted only once. The ten top clones hold more than 9% of the sample. The time point label of this sample denotes: newly diagnosed GD, antithyroid drugs for less than 3 months. For both TCR sequencing and RNA sequencing, RNA was extracted from PBMCs using TRIzol.

These same records also appear under a second study, on T cells in Graves' hyperthyroidism and ophthalmopathy.

Sequencing was performed on peripheral blood mononuclear cells (PBMCs), taken at new diagnosis, from a patient treated with antithyroid drugs. The receptors originated from a man aged 35-49 years with Graves disease. Donor details come from another sample of the same person, matched by shared clones.

This clonotype was detected ten times or more. At one of its ends the junction is not consistent with the germline gene, which may arise from a read error. The gene calls are TRBV13 and TRBJ2-7; 9 bases align to TRBD2. The CDR3 covers 16 residues. The germline gives CDR1 PRHDT, CDR2 FYEKMQ (reference sequence). The CDR3 DNA sequence: TGCGCCAGCAGCTTGGCCGTAGCGGGGGCCTCCTACGAGCAGTACTTC. Protein sequence: CASSLAVAGASYEQYF.

This clonotype was seen a few times. The CDR3 is CASSLEFSPDGYTF. The CDR3 DNA follows: TGTGCCAGCAGCTTAGAATTTTCCCCCGATGGCTACACCTTC. This chain joins TRBV7-9 and TRBJ1-2, with D hard to call. Germline CDR1 SEHNR, CDR2 FQNEAQ (reference sequence). This CDR3 comprises 14 residues. Trimming took off 1 base at V and 6 bases at J, with 12 bases between the two ends.

At least ten counts were recorded for this clonotype. The genes are TRBV5-1 and TRBJ2-1; unclear D gene. This CDR3 comprises 12 residues. V was clipped by 4 bases and J by 8 bases, with 10 bases between them. Germline CDR1 is SGHRS and CDR2 is YFSETQ. The CDR3 protein is CASSPTSDEQFF. CDR3 in DNA: TGCGCCAGCAGCCCTACCTCGGATGAGCAGTTCTTC.

As concerns this clonotype: This could be a read error, since a much larger clone is one nucleotide away. V gene TRBV2 combines with J gene TRBJ2-7; TRBD1 matches at 8 bases. Unmatched junction bases numbered 10, after V lost 7 bases and J lost 5 bases. Germline V gene lookup returns CDR1 SNHLY and CDR2 FYNNEI. CDR3 length equals 14 residues. CDR3 amino acids: CASNPGQGMHEQYF. CDR3 nucleotide sequence: TGTGCCAGCAATCCCGGACAGGGTATGCACGAGCAGTACTTC.

In its sample, this clonotype was seen many times. The chain is built from TRBV20-1 and TRBJ1-2; 8 positions agree with TRBD1. The CDR3 contains 13 residues. Trimming cost V 6 bases and J 4 bases; bases outside gene matches: 7. Germline V gene data show CDR1 as DFQATT and CDR2 as SNEGSKA (reference sequence). For the CDR3, the DNA is TGCAGTGCCACAGGGGGTTCGAGCTATGGCTACACCTTC. It yields the protein CSATGGSSYGYTF.

This clonotype has ten or more counts. This sequence joins TRBV2 and TRBJ2-7; D gene ambiguous. V was clipped by 8 bases and J by 6 bases, with 14 bases between them. From germline, CDR1 is SNHLY and CDR2 FYNNEI. This CDR3 is built from 12 residues. CDR3 bases: TGTGCCAGCTACCACACTGGGTCCGAGCAGTACTTC. It is translated as CASYHTGSEQYF.

This chain links TRBV5-4 with TRBJ2-2; 9 bases are a match to TRBD1. The trim removed 4 bases at V and 5 bases at J, leaving 9 bases unmatched. This CDR3 is 16 amino acids long. Germline CDR1 reads SGHNT; CDR2 reads YYREEE (reference sequence). CDR3 sequence reads: CASSHGTGRETGELFF. The CDR3 bases are TGTGCCAGCAGCCACGGGACAGGGCGAGAAACCGGGGAGCTGTTTTTT.

V is TRBV15 and J is TRBJ1-5; the match to TRBD1 covers 8 bases. Trimming cost V 3 bases and J 6 bases; bases outside gene matches: 7. Germline CDR1 is LNHNV and CDR2 is YYDKDF (reference sequence). The CDR3 is made up of 15 amino acids. The CDR3, as DNA: TGTGCCACCAGCAGCCGGACAGGGATTAGTCAGCCCCAGCATTTT. Encoded protein: CATSSRTGISQPQHF.

This clonotype was detected only a few times. This may come from a read error, since a much larger clone is one base off. The J gene is TRBJ2-1, the V gene TRBV7-2, with D possibly TRBD2 on 7 matching bases. The CDR3 sequence is 14 residues long. Germline assignment: CDR1 SGHTA and CDR2 FQGNSA. In DNA, the CDR3 is TGTGCCAGCAGTAGGCGGGGGCGTCCCAATGAGCGGTTCTTC. It translates to CASSRRGRPNERFF.

The table lists this clonotype with many counts. A read error may produce the germline difference seen at one junction end. J is TRBJ2-2 and V is TRBV12-3 or TRBV12-4; TRBD2 matches at 11 bases. The CDR3 runs to 15 residues. The CDR3 spells CASSLAGGGAGELFF. The CDR3 DNA reads as TGTGCCAGCAGTCTAGCGGGAGGCGGGGCCGGGGAGCTGTTTTTT.

This clonotype occurred many times. The V call is TRBV7-9, the J call TRBJ2-1; no definite D call. Germline values: CDR1 SEHNR, CDR2 FQNEAQ (reference sequence). V was trimmed by 5 bases and J by 7 bases, leaving 6 bases between them. The CDR3 is 11 amino acids. CDR3 DNA sequence: TGTGCCAGCAGCCCGAAGAATGAGCAGTTCTTC. The encoded protein is CASSPKNEQFF.

This clonotype appeared many times. The CDR3 region is CASSPGPQNYEQYF. The CDR3 region has the DNA TGCGCCAGCAGCCCCGGCCCGCAAAACTACGAGCAGTACTTC. The chain links TRBV5-1 to TRBJ2-7; D gene ambiguous. The CDR3 has 14 amino acids. Trimming took 4 bases from V and 3 from J, leaving 14 bases between them. Germline assignment: CDR1 SGHRS and CDR2 YFSETQ.